This is a list of T cell receptor beta chains from one sample in a study of cytomegalovirus exposure and HLA in healthy donors. Using immunoSEQ multiplex PCR, the repertoire was profiled, and TCRdb retains in-frame clones only, with some absent. The repertoire includes some 200,000 clones, 81% of them detected once, and around 2.4% sits in the top ten. The sample comprised PBMCs. Every receptor here comes from a woman aged 25 to 39 in good health and CMV-seronegative. The CDR3 runs from the conserved cysteine through the conserved F or W. A D gene is named only where the DNA matches it firmly. Not all rows give a size; the values are once, few, many and, for expanded clones, a class.

cdr3_aa | cdr3_nt | v_call | d_call | j_call | clone_size
CASSSSSGTGGYEQYF | TGTGCCAGCAGCTCATCGTCCGGGACAGGGGGCTACGAGCAGTACTTC | TRBV7-9 | TRBD1 | TRBJ2-7 | .
CASSWDTNEQFF | TGCGCCAGCAGTTGGGACACCAATGAGCAGTTCTTC | TRBV10-1 | . | TRBJ2-1 | .
CASSPLAAGDAFF | TGTGCCAGCAGTCCACTCGCGGCAGGGGATGCTTTCTTT | TRBV13 | . | TRBJ1-1 | once
CASSSSSREGQYF | TGTGCCAGCAGTTCATCTTCAAGAGAGGGCCAGTACTTC | TRBV28 | . | TRBJ2-5 | few
CASSPPGNTGELFF | TGTGCCAGCAGCCCACCGGGGAACACCGGGGAGCTGTTTTTT | TRBV7-2 | . | TRBJ2-2 | .
CASSRETSTDTQYF | TGTGCCAGCAGCCGAGAAACTAGCACAGATACGCAGTATTTT | TRBV6-6 | . | TRBJ2-3 | .
CASSATGTSGEQYF | TGTGCCAGCAGCGCGACCGGGACTAGCGGCGAGCAGTACTTC | TRBV9 | TRBD2 | TRBJ2-7 | .
CASSLRTHGYTF | TGTGCCAGCAGTCTGAGGACACATGGCTACACCTTC | TRBV28 | . | TRBJ1-2 | few
CASSYPEGDYEQYF | TGTGCCAGCAGTTACCCAGAAGGGGACTACGAGCAGTACTTC | TRBV6-5 | . | TRBJ2-7 | few
CASSLRGLSYEQYF | TGTGCCAGCAGTCTCCGAGGTCTCTCCTACGAGCAGTACTTC | TRBV28 | . | TRBJ2-7 | .
CAISPGEQETQYF | TGTGCCATCAGCCCGGGGGAACAAGAGACCCAGTACTTC | TRBV10-3 | . | TRBJ2-5 | .
CSVTDNPAPSSYGYTF | TGCAGCGTGACAGACAACCCAGCCCCGAGCTCCTATGGCTACACCTTC | TRBV29-1 | . | TRBJ1-2 | .
CASSPGDGWYQETQYF | TGTGCCAGCAGCCCGGGGGACGGATGGTACCAAGAGACCCAGTACTTC | TRBV14 | . | TRBJ2-5 | .
CAWIPRTRNTEAFF | TGTGCCTGGATTCCCCGGACAAGGAACACTGAAGCTTTCTTT | TRBV30 | . | TRBJ1-1 | .
CASSFPGLEQFF | TGTGCCAGCAGTTTCCCCGGACTAGAGCAGTTCTTC | TRBV28 | . | TRBJ2-1 | few
CASGLVLGGGSRYGYTF | TGTGCTAGTGGTTTGGTATTAGGGGGAGGGTCAAGGTATGGCTACACCTTC | TRBV12-5 | . | TRBJ1-2 | .
CASSPSPYEQYF | TGTGCCAGCAGCCCAAGCCCCTACGAGCAGTACTTC | TRBV7-2 | . | TRBJ2-7 | .
CASSRQPGQAVGEGGYTF | TGCGCCAGCAGCCGTCAACCGGGACAGGCTGTGGGTGAGGGTGGCTACACCTTC | TRBV5-1 | TRBD1 | TRBJ1-2 | .
CASSVAPSGGYEQYF | TGTGCCAGCAGCGTAGCTCCTAGCGGGGGCTACGAGCAGTACTTC | TRBV9 | TRBD2 | TRBJ2-7 | .
CASGRALNTEAFF | TGTGCCAGCGGCAGGGCGTTGAACACTGAAGCTTTCTTT | TRBV27 | . | TRBJ1-1 | .
CASSAAALWAGGHNEQFF | TGTGCCAGCAGCGCCGCCGCCCTCTGGGCGGGAGGTCACAATGAGCAGTTCTTC | TRBV9 | TRBD2 | TRBJ2-1 | .
CASTLPGQGTYEQYF | TGCGCCAGCACCCTACCGGGACAGGGGACCTACGAGCAGTACTTC | TRBV10-2 | TRBD1 | TRBJ2-7 | .
CASSISASPSGANVLTF | TGTGCCAGTAGTATTTCGGCTAGTCCCTCTGGGGCCAACGTCCTGACTTTC | TRBV19 | . | TRBJ2-6 | few
CASSRDRSYEQYF | TGCGCCAGCAGCCGGGACAGGTCCTACGAGCAGTACTTC | TRBV5-1 | TRBD1 | TRBJ2-7 | .
CAWRLLSGDSYEQYF | TGTGCCTGGAGACTCCTTAGCGGGGACTCCTACGAGCAGTACTTC | TRBV30 | TRBD2 | TRBJ2-7 | .
CASSSRESYEQYF | TGTGCCAGCAGCTCCAGGGAATCCTACGAGCAGTACTTC | TRBV5-4 | . | TRBJ2-7 | .
CASSLRGGQRTDTQYF | TGTGCCAGCAGCCTACGGGGAGGGCAGAGAACAGATACGCAGTATTTT | TRBV5-8 | TRBD2 | TRBJ2-3 | few
CASSPLRTVQRPPTNYGYTF | TGCGCCAGCAGCCCTCTTAGGACAGTCCAGCGACCCCCTACTAACTATGGCTACACCTTC | TRBV4-1 | . | TRBJ1-2 | .
CASSSRGQLYQETQYF | TGTGCCAGCAGCTCCCGGGGACAGTTGTACCAAGAGACCCAGTACTTC | TRBV11-2 | TRBD1 | TRBJ2-5 | .
CASSGRHTRIYNEQFF | TGTGCCAGCAGCGGCCGACATACTAGAATTTACAATGAGCAGTTCTTC | TRBV5-4 | . | TRBJ2-1 | once
CASSQDGTDNSPLHF | TGCGCCAGCAGCCAAGATGGGACAGATAATTCACCCCTCCACTTT | TRBV4-3 | TRBD1 | TRBJ1-6 | many